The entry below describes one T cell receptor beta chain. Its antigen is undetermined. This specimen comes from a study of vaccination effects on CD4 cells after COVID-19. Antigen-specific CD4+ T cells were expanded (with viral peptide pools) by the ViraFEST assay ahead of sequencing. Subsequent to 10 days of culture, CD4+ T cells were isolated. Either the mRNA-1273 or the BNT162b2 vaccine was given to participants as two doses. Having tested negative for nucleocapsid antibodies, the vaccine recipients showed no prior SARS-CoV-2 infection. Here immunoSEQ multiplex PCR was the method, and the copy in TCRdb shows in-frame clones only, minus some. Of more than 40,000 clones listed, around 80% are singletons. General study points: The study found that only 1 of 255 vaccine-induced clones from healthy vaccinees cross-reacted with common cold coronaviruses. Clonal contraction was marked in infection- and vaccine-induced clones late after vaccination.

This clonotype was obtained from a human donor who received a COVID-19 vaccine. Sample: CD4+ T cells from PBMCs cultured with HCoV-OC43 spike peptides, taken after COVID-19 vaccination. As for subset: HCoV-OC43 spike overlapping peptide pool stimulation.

The CDR3 reads CASSSALSGSRRNEQYF. DNA for the CDR3: TGTGCCAGCAGCTCGGCCCTTAGCGGGAGCAGGAGGAACGAGCAGTACTTC. V is TRBV11-2 and J is TRBJ2-7; 9 positions match TRBD2. Germline assignment: CDR1 SGHAT and CDR2 FQNNGV. CDR3 length: 17 residues. The V and J ends lost 4 bases and 5 bases, in that order; junction bases with no gene match: 15. The full variable domain, in which reference TRBV11-2 and TRBJ2-7 provide the parts outside the CDR3, is EAGVAQSPRYKIIEKRQSVAFWCNPISGHATLYWYQQILGQGPKLLIQFQNNGVVDDSQLPKDRFSAERLKGVDSTLKIQPAKLEDSAVYLCASSSALSGSRRNEQYFGPGTRLTVT.